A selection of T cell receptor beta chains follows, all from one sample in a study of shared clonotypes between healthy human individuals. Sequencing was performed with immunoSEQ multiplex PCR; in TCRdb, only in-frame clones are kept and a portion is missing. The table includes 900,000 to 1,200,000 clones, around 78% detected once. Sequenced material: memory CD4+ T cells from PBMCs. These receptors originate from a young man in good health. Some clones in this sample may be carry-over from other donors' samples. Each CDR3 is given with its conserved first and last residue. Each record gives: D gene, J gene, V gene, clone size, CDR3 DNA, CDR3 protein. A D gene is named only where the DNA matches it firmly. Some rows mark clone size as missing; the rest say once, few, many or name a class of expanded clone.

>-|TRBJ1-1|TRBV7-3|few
TGTGCCAGCAGCAGGGCAGGAGGTACTGAAGCTTTCTTT
CASSRAGGTEAFF
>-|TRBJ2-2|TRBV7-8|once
TGTGCCAGCAGGAAGGACCGGAACACCGGGGAGCTGTTTTTT
CASRKDRNTGELFF
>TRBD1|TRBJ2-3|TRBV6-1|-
TGTGCCAGCAGTGAAGTCGGGACAGGGCCGTATACGCAGTATTTT
CASSEVGTGPYTQYF
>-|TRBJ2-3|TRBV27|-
TGTGCCAGCAGTTTATCGTATTGGGGGCAGACTAGCACAGATACGCAGTATTTT
CASSLSYWGQTSTDTQYF
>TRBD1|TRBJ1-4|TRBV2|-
TGTGCCAGCAGAGAGGGACAGTCCGGGGGAAAACTGTTTTTT
CASREGQSGGKLFF
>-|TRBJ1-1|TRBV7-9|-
TGTGCCAGCACCAAGGGGAACACTGAAGCTTTCTTT
CASTKGNTEAFF
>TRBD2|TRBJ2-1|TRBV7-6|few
TGTGCCAGCAGTTATATGCCACTAGCGCTAAGCTCCTACAATGAGCAGTTCTTC
CASSYMPLALSSYNEQFF
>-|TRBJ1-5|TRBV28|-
TGTGCCAGCGGGGACACCCGAGGCCAGCCCCAGCATTTT
CASGDTRGQPQHF
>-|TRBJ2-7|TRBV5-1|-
TGCGCCAGCAGCGACGGTCCTGTTTACGAGCAGTACTTC
CASSDGPVYEQYF
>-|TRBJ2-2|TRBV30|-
TGTGCCTGGACCTTTTCGTTTGAGGCCGGGGAGCTGTTTTTT
CAWTFSFEAGELFF
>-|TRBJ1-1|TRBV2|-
TGTGCCAGCAGTGAAAATAGGGATTTAGTTGAAGCTTTCTTT
CASSENRDLVEAFF
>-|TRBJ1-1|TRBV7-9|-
TGTGCCAGCAGCCAGAACACTGAAGCTTTCTTT
CASSQNTEAFF
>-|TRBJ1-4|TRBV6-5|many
TGTGCCAGCAGGACTTTATGGATCCCCGAAAAACTGTTTTTT
CASRTLWIPEKLFF
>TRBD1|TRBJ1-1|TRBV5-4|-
TGTGCCAGCAGCATACGGGACAGCATGAACACTGAAGCTTTCTTT
CASSIRDSMNTEAFF
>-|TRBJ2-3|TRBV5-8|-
TGTGCCAGCAGCTTCGGAGGGAATGCAGATACGCAGTATTTT
CASSFGGNADTQYF
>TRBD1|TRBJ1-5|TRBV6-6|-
TGTGCCAGCAGGGACCGACAGGGGGCCCATCAGCCCCAGCATTTT
CASRDRQGAHQPQHF
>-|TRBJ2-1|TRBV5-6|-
TGTGCCAGCAGCTTGGTCAATAATGAGCAGTTCTTC
CASSLVNNEQFF